This record concerns one T cell receptor (beta chain) sequence. The data originate from a study of T-cell reconstitution after alpha-beta-depleted transplantation in children. Unique molecular identifiers tagged the TCRbeta library. TCRdb fed the PCR reads into MiXCR, producing one record per CDR3 protein. The sample contains 530,000 or so distinct CDR3 sequences, more than 20% of which appear only once. This CDR3 comprises 15 residues. V lost 3 bases and J lost 9, with 17 bases in between. The J gene is TRBJ1-4, the V gene TRBV12-3 or TRBV12-4; D is unresolved. The clonotype originates from a boy under two years old with Wiskott-Aldrich syndrome, due to receive a stem cell transplant. The sequencing used PBMCs, collected before TCRalphabeta/CD19-depleted stem cell transplant. The CDR3 sequence is CASSLSLAGDQKLFF. The CDR3 DNA reads as TGTGCCAGCAGTTTGAGCCTAGCGGGAGATCAAAAACTGTTTTTT.